A selection of T cell receptor beta chains follows, all from one sample in a study of cytomegalovirus exposure and HLA in healthy donors. Assay: immunoSEQ multiplex PCR; the TCRdb copy retains only in-frame clones and omits some. Here the sample spans over 45,000 clones, approximately 85% being singletons. Sequencing was performed on PBMCs. These receptors were obtained from a woman in her twenties or thirties in good health and CMV-seronegative. The CDR3 runs from the conserved cysteine through the conserved F or W. The listing skips clone size in some rows; elsewhere it reads once, few, many or a size class.

J gene	clone size	V gene	CDR3 protein
TRBJ2-7	few	TRBV2	CASSDREQYF
TRBJ2-7	-	TRBV27	CASSSGSLYEQYF
TRBJ1-2	-	TRBV12-5	CASGKRGIGYTF
TRBJ2-5	-	TRBV14	CASSQDLPGVGETQYF
TRBJ2-1	-	TRBV7-6	CASSLAATSGRWNEQFF
TRBJ2-7	-	TRBV28	CASRPGGYEQYF
TRBJ2-1	-	TRBV9	CASTGTSGRMGEQFF
TRBJ2-7	-	TRBV2	CASGEREAYEQYF
TRBJ1-5	-	TRBV7-3	CASIEGNQPQHF
TRBJ2-7	-	TRBV7-8	CASSPRTGNNHEQYF
TRBJ2-1	-	TRBV29-1	CSVEDLGQGAMRFF
TRBJ2-7	-	TRBV11-2	CASSYRTTLDSGEQYF
TRBJ2-1	once	TRBV9	CASSVASGTGGFNEQFF
TRBJ2-2	once	TRBV4-3	CASSQGAGANTGELFF
TRBJ2-7	-	TRBV27	CASSAGGWWEQYF
TRBJ1-2	-	TRBV18	CASSWDTSYGYTF
TRBJ1-5	few	TRBV7-9	CASSLGQTDSNQPQHF
TRBJ2-7	-	TRBV27	CASMLQGAGSYEQYF
TRBJ2-2	-	TRBV5-4	CASSLLGQGTGELFF
TRBJ1-1	-	TRBV6-5	CASRKDTVDTEAFF
TRBJ1-2	-	TRBV18	CASSPTRQGRGYTF
TRBJ2-2	-	TRBV9	CASSAVAGSAGELFF
TRBJ2-7	-	TRBV29-1	CSVEESRGSYEQYF
TRBJ2-7	-	TRBV7-9	CASSRAGTGVYF
TRBJ2-1	-	TRBV28	CASSSDLAGGYNEQFF
TRBJ1-1	-	TRBV28	CASRYPGGGVAFF
TRBJ1-1	-	TRBV30	CAWKRRNTEAFF
TRBJ2-5	-	TRBV4-3	CASSQGVGDRDETQYF
TRBJ2-7	-	TRBV6-1	CASSELYYEQYF